The 31 T cell receptor beta chains in this list originate from one sample, sequenced in a study of OX40 agonist ivuxolimab in advanced cancers. Library method: the immunoSEQ multiplex PCR assay. TCRdb carries this immuneACCESS record with in-frame sequences only. Its versions omit some clonotypes, under half of them owing to an unresolved V gene in the studies checked, with the rest unexplained. Across this sample there are 70,000 to 95,000 clones, with roughly 88% seen only once. Jointly, the top ten make up less than 4.5% of the sample. Sample: CD4+ or CD8+ T cells sorted from blood, taken in a trial of the OX40 agonist ivuxolimab. The receptors stem from an adult with an advanced solid tumor such as melanoma, head and neck, liver or kidney cancer.

This chain connects TRBV11-3 to TRBJ2-5, with 9 bases matching TRBD2. This CDR3 has 15 residues. Germline V gene data show CDR1 as SGHNT and CDR2 as YENEEA. With 5 bases clipped from V and 5 bases from J, the junction kept 9 bases outside the gene matches. The CDR3 reads CASSPRVAGVETQYF. CDR3 in DNA: TGTGCCAGCAGCCCGCGGGTAGCGGGAGTTGAGACCCAGTACTTC.

This clone showed up just a few times. The chain links TRBV7-2 to TRBJ2-7; no reliable D call. The CDR3 runs 13 residues. CDR1 and CDR2 from the germline V gene are SGHTA and FQGNSA. With 2 bases removed from V and 7 bases from J, the gap between germline ends came to 12 bases. CDR3 DNA sequence: TGTGCCAGCAGCTTAATGGCCGAGGCGGAGCAGTACTTC. Its protein is CASSLMAEAEQYF.

This clone was counted a few times. The V and J genes are TRBV7-2 and TRBJ2-3; D remains ambiguous. In germline, CDR1 is SGHTA, CDR2 FQGNSA. V lost 2 bases to trimming and J lost 0 bases, with 15 bases between them. The CDR3 length is 17 residues. CDR3 coding DNA: TGTGCCAGCAGCTTATTTATTTCGGTCAGAAGCACAGATACGCAGTATTTT. Its protein product is CASSLFISVRSTDTQYF.

This chain joins TRBV4-2 and TRBJ1-1; perhaps TRBD1 as D (5 bases). This CDR3 has 14 amino acids. Germline CDR1 LGHNA, CDR2 YNFKEQ. With 0 bases removed from V and 10 bases from J, the gap between germline ends came to 15 bases. The CDR3 sequence is CASSQDPGTRIAFF. CDR3 DNA: TGTGCCAGCAGCCAAGATCCCGGGACCCGAATAGCTTTCTTT.

The chain joins TRBV5-6 to TRBJ1-3; D gene unclear. V lost 1 base, J lost 4 bases, and 6 bases lay in between. The CDR3 length is 13 residues. Per the germline V gene, CDR1 is SGHDT and CDR2 is YYEEEE. The CDR3 nucleotides read TGTGCCAGCAGCTTGTACTCGGGAAACACCATATATTTT. Amino acids: CASSLYSGNTIYF.

The J gene is TRBJ2-1, the V gene TRBV6-1, with a weak D call TRBD1 (7 bases). Trimming left V 4 bases short and J 0 bases short, with 10 bases between. Germline V lookup: CDR1 MNHNS, CDR2 SASEGT. CDR3 length equals 15 residues. CDR3 loop: CASSAGGSSYNEQFF. The CDR3 DNA reads TGTGCCAGCAGTGCAGGGGGGAGCTCCTACAATGAGCAGTTCTTC.

This chain joins TRBV9 and TRBJ2-7; possible D gene TRBD1, 5 bases. The V gene's germline CDR1 is SGDLS and CDR2 YYNGEE. This CDR3 is 16 amino acids long. The V gene lost 3 bases and the J gene lost 5 bases, with 21 bases spanning the gap. CDR3 bases: TGTGCCAGCAGCGAACCGATATGGGGCCAGGCCGACGAGCAGTACTTC. It is translated as CASSEPIWGQADEQYF. Complete variable domain (other parts from reference TRBV9 and TRBJ2-7): DSGVTQTPKHLITATGQRVTLRCSPRSGDLSVYWYQQSLDQGLQFLIQYYNGEERAKGNILERFSAQQFPDLHSELNLSSLELGDSALYFCASSEPIWGQADEQYFGPGTRLTVT.

CDR3 loop: CASSDQLAGGTDTQYF. As DNA, the CDR3 is TGTGCCAGCAGTGACCAACTAGCGGGCGGCACAGATACGCAGTATTTT. The chain uses TRBV6-4 and TRBJ2-3; 9 bases map to TRBD2. The ends lost 2 bases at V and 1 base at J; junction bases unmatched: 4. There are 16 residues in the CDR3. Germline CDR1 reads MRHNA; CDR2 reads SNTAGT.

This rearrangement joins TRBV5-1 to TRBJ2-1; TRBD1 matches at 7 bases. The V gene's germline CDR1 is SGHRS and CDR2 YFSETQ. This CDR3 spans 16 amino acids. The V and J ends lost 4 bases and 8 bases, in that order; junction bases with no gene match: 15. The CDR3 protein is CASSPTSSGTEYEQFF. Here the CDR3 DNA reads TGCGCCAGCAGCCCCACCTCGTCGGGGACAGAGTATGAGCAGTTCTTC.

The chain employs TRBV6-6 and TRBJ1-5; 7 positions agree with TRBD1. V gave up 4 bases and J gave up 6 bases; unmatched junction bases: 9. The CDR3 has 15 amino acids. Germline values: CDR1 MNHNY, CDR2 SVGAGI (reference sequence). CDR3 residues: CASSLENRGFQPQHF. CDR3 DNA: TGTGCCAGCAGTTTGGAAAACAGGGGATTTCAGCCCCAGCATTTT.

The chain combines TRBV28 with TRBJ1-6; possible D gene TRBD1, 5 bases. From germline, CDR1 is MDHEN and CDR2 SYDVKM. V was shortened by 11 bases and J by 2 bases, with 7 bases between the two germline ends. The CDR3 loop spans 12 amino acids. The DNA of the CDR3 is TGTGCCGGGGGACCCTATAATTCACCCCTCCACTTT. This translates into CAGGPYNSPLHF.

This rearrangement joins TRBV5-1 to TRBJ2-1, with TRBD2 matching 9 bases. Trimming at V came to 5 bases and at J to 9 bases, leaving 12 bases not matched to a gene. The CDR3 loop spans 15 amino acids. Germline V gives CDR1 SGHRS, CDR2 YFSETQ. CDR3 DNA sequence: TGCGCCAGCAGGTATGCGGGAGGGGGGTTTGTTGAGCAGTTCTTC. This codes for CASRYAGGGFVEQFF.

The gene calls are TRBV25-1 and TRBJ2-2, with TRBD1 as a possible D gene (6 bases). V lost 1 base and J 6 bases, leaving 12 bases between the germline ends. CDR1 MGHDK and CDR2 SYGVNS come from the germline V gene. The CDR3 covers 15 residues. DNA of the CDR3: TGTGCCAGCAGTGAATTAGGACAGAGCTCCGGGGAGCTGTTTTTT. It encodes CASSELGQSSGELFF.

This clone was seen only once. The chain uses TRBV2 and TRBJ1-1; no reliable D call. This CDR3 region has 12 residues. The germline V gene encodes CDR1 SNHLY and CDR2 FYNNEI. V lost 3 bases and J lost 8, with 10 bases in between. The CDR3 spells CASSEWGGEAFF. As DNA, the CDR3 is TGTGCCAGCAGTGAGTGGGGAGGGGAAGCTTTCTTT.

This clone was found once. This chain connects TRBV7-9 to TRBJ2-5; D gene unclear. V was pared by 7 bases and J by 0 bases, with 12 bases between. Germline CDR1 reads SEHNR; CDR2 reads FQNEAQ (reference sequence). The CDR3 is made up of 14 amino acids. The CDR3: CASTKVQDQETQYF. In DNA form, the CDR3 reads TGTGCCAGCACCAAGGTGCAGGACCAAGAGACCCAGTACTTC. Full variable domain (remainder filled in from reference TRBV7-9 and TRBJ2-5): DTGVSQNPRHKITKRGQNVTFRCDPISEHNRLYWYRQTLGQGPEFLTYFQNEAQLEKSRLLSDRFSAERPKGSFSTLEIQRTEQGDSAMYLCASTKVQDQETQYFGPGTRLLVL.

The DNA for the CDR3 is TGTGCCAGCAACCGGGACGTAGCCTACAATGAGCAGTTCTTC. This codes for CASNRDVAYNEQFF. The J gene is TRBJ2-1, the V gene TRBV2; D tentatively fits TRBD1 or TRBD2 (5 bases each). The CDR3 spans 14 residues. Trimming shortened V by 7 bases and J by 2 bases, and 12 bases separated the two germline ends. CDR1 and CDR2 from the germline V gene are SNHLY and FYNNEI. Looking up the rest from reference TRBV2 and TRBJ2-1 gives the full variable domain: EPEVTQTPSHQVTQMGQEVILRCVPISNHLYFYWYRQILGQKVEFLVSFYNNEISEKSEIFDDQFSVERPDGSNFTLKIRSTKLEDSAMYFCASNRDVAYNEQFFGPGTRLTVL.

This chain connects TRBV11-2 to TRBJ2-7; TRBD2 is a possible D gene (5 bases). The length of the CDR3 is 13 residues. V was pared by 0 bases and J by 4 bases, with 7 bases between. Germline V gives CDR1 SGHAT, CDR2 FQNNGV. The CDR3 here is CASSLDRGYEQYF. CDR3 DNA sequence: TGTGCCAGCAGCTTAGATCGGGGTTACGAGCAGTACTTC.

V and J are TRBV27 and TRBJ1-1; D is perhaps TRBD1 (5 bases). The germline V gene encodes CDR1 MNHEY and CDR2 SMNVEV (reference sequence). CDR3 length equals 14 residues. V was shortened by 4 bases and J by 6 bases, with 15 bases between the two germline ends. This CDR3 is CASSSPGDSSEAFF. As DNA, the CDR3 is TGTGCCAGCAGTTCTCCGGGGGATAGCTCTGAAGCTTTCTTT.

As regards this clone: The sample has other DNA sequences that encode this CDR3 too. The rearrangement joins TRBV18 to TRBJ1-1; 9 nucleotides align to TRBD1. Germline V lookup: CDR1 KGHSH, CDR2 LQKENI. V gave up 3 bases and J gave up 4 bases; unmatched junction bases: 6. The CDR3 has 15 amino acids. The CDR3 loop reads CASSPQGQGLTEAFF. The CDR3 bases are TGTGCCAGCTCACCGCAGGGACAGGGTCTCACTGAAGCTTTCTTT.

The chain combines TRBV2 with TRBJ2-7; no clear D. The germline V and J ends were trimmed by 4 bases and 0 bases, with 16 bases remaining between them. The CDR3 sequence is 16 residues long. CDR1 and CDR2 from the germline V gene are SNHLY and FYNNEI. Here the CDR3 reads CASSVPWVTSSYEQYF. The CDR3 bases are TGTGCCAGCAGTGTCCCTTGGGTTACGAGCTCCTACGAGCAGTACTTC.

The chain is built from TRBV19 and TRBJ2-1, with 9 bases matching TRBD2. Germline loops: CDR1 LNHDA, CDR2 SQIVND (reference sequence). After removal of 3 bases from V and 7 bases from J, the junction contained 4 bases not matched to a gene. The CDR3 extends over 14 amino acids. The CDR3 DNA sequence: TGTGCCAGTAGTATTGCGGGAGGGGTGAATGAGCAGTTCTTC. It translates to CASSIAGGVNEQFF. The variable domain in full, completed from reference TRBV19 and TRBJ2-1, reads DGGITQSPKYLFRKEGQNVTLSCEQNLNHDAMYWYRQDPGQGLRLIYYSQIVNDFQKGDIAEGYSVSREKKESFPLTVTSAQKNPTAFYLCASSIAGGVNEQFFGPGTRLTVL.

V gene TRBV18 combines with J gene TRBJ1-2; D remains ambiguous. Germline V lookup: CDR1 KGHSH, CDR2 LQKENI. The CDR3 loop spans 21 amino acids. Trimming shortened V by 2 bases and J by 4 bases, and 32 bases separated the two germline ends. CDR3 sequence reads: CASSPEYAPVGGGSRGYGYTF. CDR3 DNA sequence: TGTGCCAGCTCACCAGAGTACGCCCCAGTCGGTGGCGGGTCCAGAGGCTATGGCTACACCTTC.

V usage is TRBV2 and J usage is TRBJ1-4; weak D call: TRBD1 (5 bases). V was shortened by 8 bases and J by 5 bases, with 12 bases between the two germline ends. Germline values: CDR1 SNHLY, CDR2 FYNNEI. The CDR3 consists of 13 residues. CDR3: CASGAAWNEKLFF. The CDR3, as DNA: TGTGCCAGCGGGGCTGCGTGGAATGAAAAACTGTTTTTT.

The chain combines TRBV5-1 with TRBJ2-7, with a tentative D call TRBD2 (6 bases). V gave up 0 bases and J gave up 3 bases, with 10 bases separating them. This CDR3 comprises 14 residues. Germline values: CDR1 SGHRS, CDR2 YFSETQ. The CDR3 here is CASSLGAGDYEQYF. CDR3 in DNA: TGCGCCAGCAGCTTGGGAGCGGGTGACTACGAGCAGTACTTC.

The J gene is TRBJ2-5, the V gene TRBV30, with 7 bases lining up with TRBD1. Germline values: CDR1 GTSNPN, CDR2 SVGIG (reference sequence). The CDR3 length is 15 residues. Unmatched junction bases numbered 8, after V lost 2 bases and J lost 2 bases. CDR3 sequence: CAWSRAGTAQETQYF. As DNA, the CDR3 is TGTGCCTGGAGTCGAGCCGGGACAGCACAAGAGACCCAGTACTTC.

The rearrangement uses TRBV6-6 and TRBJ2-1; no reliable D call. This CDR3 contains 11 residues. V lost 4 bases and J lost 5, with 3 bases in between. CDR1 is MNHNY and CDR2 is SVGAGI in the germline V gene (reference sequence). The CDR3 reads CASSWDNEQFF. CDR3 nucleotide sequence: TGTGCCAGCAGTTGGGACAATGAGCAGTTCTTC.

The genes are TRBV23-1 and TRBJ2-7; D is perhaps TRBD2 (6 bases). TRBV23-1 is classed as an ORF, of uncertain function. The V gene lost 7 bases and the J gene lost 1 base, with 23 bases spanning the gap. The CDR3 sequence is 17 residues long. For the CDR3, the DNA is TGCGCCAGCACCCCTATTTCCGGGGGACCCAGATCCTACGAGCAGTACTTC. Encoded protein: CASTPISGGPRSYEQYF.

V and J are TRBV28 and TRBJ1-3, with TRBD1 matching over 7 bases. V lost 5 bases to trimming and J lost 3 bases; unmatched junction nucleotides: 4. CDR3 length: 14 residues. Germline CDR1 and CDR2: MDHEN and SYDVKM. CDR3 amino acids: CASSVTGDGNTIYF. The DNA of the CDR3 is TGTGCCAGCAGTGTAACAGGGGATGGAAACACCATATATTTT.

The rearrangement uses TRBV9 and TRBJ2-7; TRBD1 matches at 9 bases. The CDR3 extends over 14 amino acids. Germline V gene data show CDR1 as SGDLS and CDR2 as YYNGEE. With 3 bases clipped from V and 7 bases from J, the junction kept 8 bases outside the gene matches. DNA of the CDR3: TGTGCCAGCAGCGGTGGACAGGGGTCGGGGGAGCAGTACTTC. This gives the protein CASSGGQGSGEQYF. Full variable domain (missing parts from reference TRBV9 and TRBJ2-7): DSGVTQTPKHLITATGQRVTLRCSPRSGDLSVYWYQQSLDQGLQFLIQYYNGEERAKGNILERFSAQQFPDLHSELNLSSLELGDSALYFCASSGGQGSGEQYFGPGTRLTVT.

This clone was found once. V and J are TRBV2 and TRBJ2-1; 12 bases align to TRBD2. The CDR3 has 13 amino acids. Germline lookup yields CDR1 SNHLY and CDR2 FYNNEI. The V gene end was trimmed by 6 bases and the J gene end by 8 bases; junction bases not matched to a gene: 2. The CDR3 region is CASRLAGGYEQFF. CDR3 sequence (DNA): TGTGCCAGCAGACTAGCGGGAGGCTATGAGCAGTTCTTC.

The chain joins TRBV7-2 to TRBJ2-3; D may be TRBD2 (6 bases). The CDR3 sequence is 14 residues long. The V gene lost 5 bases and the J gene lost 0 bases, with 9 bases spanning the gap. The germline gives CDR1 SGHTA, CDR2 FQGNSA. The CDR3 spells CASSTSRSTDTQYF. CDR3 DNA sequence: TGTGCCAGCAGCACTAGCCGAAGCACAGATACGCAGTATTTT.